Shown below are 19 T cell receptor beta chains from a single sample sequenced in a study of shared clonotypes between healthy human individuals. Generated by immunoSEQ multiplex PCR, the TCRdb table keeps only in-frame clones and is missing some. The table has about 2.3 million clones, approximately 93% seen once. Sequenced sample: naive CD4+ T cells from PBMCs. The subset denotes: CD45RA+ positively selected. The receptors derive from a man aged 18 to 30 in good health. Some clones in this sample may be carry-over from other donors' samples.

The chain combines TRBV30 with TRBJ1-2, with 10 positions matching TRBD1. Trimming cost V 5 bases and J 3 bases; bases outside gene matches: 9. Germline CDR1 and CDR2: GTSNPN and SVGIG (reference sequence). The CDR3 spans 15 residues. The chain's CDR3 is CAWPRKTGGDYGYTF. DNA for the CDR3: TGTGCCTGGCCCCGAAAGACAGGGGGCGACTATGGCTACACCTTC.

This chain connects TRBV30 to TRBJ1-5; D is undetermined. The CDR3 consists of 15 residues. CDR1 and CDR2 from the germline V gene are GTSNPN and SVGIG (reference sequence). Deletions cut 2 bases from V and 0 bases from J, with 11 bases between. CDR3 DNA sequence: TGTGCCTGGAGTTACGGGGATCATAGCAATCAGCCCCAGCATTTT. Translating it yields CAWSYGDHSNQPQHF. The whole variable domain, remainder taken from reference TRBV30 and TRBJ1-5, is SQTIHQWPATLVQPVGSPLSLECTVEGTSNPNLYWYRQAAGRGLQLLFYSVGIGQISSEVPQNLSASRPQDRQFILSSKKLLLSDSGFYLCAWSYGDHSNQPQHFGDGTRLSIL.

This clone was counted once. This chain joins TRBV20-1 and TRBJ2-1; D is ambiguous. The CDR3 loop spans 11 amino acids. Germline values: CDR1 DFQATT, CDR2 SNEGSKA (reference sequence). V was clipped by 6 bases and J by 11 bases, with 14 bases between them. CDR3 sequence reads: CSADGQLKQFF. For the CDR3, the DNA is TGCAGTGCGGACGGGCAGCTGAAGCAGTTCTTC.

The CDR3 DNA sequence: TGTGCCAGCTCATTCTTCGCCGGGACAGGGGGCCGGACTGAAGCTTTCTTT. Amino acids: CASSFFAGTGGRTEAFF. The chain couples TRBV18 to TRBJ1-1; TRBD1 matches at 12 bases. The CDR3 loop spans 17 amino acids. J lost 5 bases, V lost 5 bases, and 12 bases had no gene match. Germline values: CDR1 KGHSH, CDR2 LQKENI. Full variable domain (rest looked up from reference TRBV18 and TRBJ1-1): NAGVMQNPRHLVRRRGQEARLRCSPMKGHSHVYWYRQLPEEGLKFMVYLQKENIIDESGMPKERFSAEFPKEGPSILRIQQVVRGDSAAYFCASSFFAGTGGRTEAFFGQGTRLTVV.

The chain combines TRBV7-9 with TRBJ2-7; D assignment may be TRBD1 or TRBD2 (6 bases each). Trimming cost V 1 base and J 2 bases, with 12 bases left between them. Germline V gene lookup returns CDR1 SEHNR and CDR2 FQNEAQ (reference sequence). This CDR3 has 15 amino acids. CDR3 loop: CASSLGRGRPYEQYF. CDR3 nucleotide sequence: TGTGCCAGCAGCTTAGGACGGGGGCGGCCCTACGAGCAGTACTTC.

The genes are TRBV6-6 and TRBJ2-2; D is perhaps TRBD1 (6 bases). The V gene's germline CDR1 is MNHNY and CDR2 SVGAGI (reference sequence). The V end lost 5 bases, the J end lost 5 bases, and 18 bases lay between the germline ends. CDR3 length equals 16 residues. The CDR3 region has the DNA TGTGCCAGCAGTCGGACAGAGGGGCAGAGGACCGGGGAGCTGTTTTTT. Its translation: CASSRTEGQRTGELFF.

Here the CDR3 DNA reads TGCGCCAGCAGCAGGGGACAGGGGGCGGGAGATACGCAGTATTTT. Protein product: CASSRGQGAGDTQYF. The rearrangement joins TRBV5-1 to TRBJ2-3, with 12 bases that match TRBD1. The trim removed 4 bases at V and 5 bases at J, leaving 5 bases unmatched. The CDR3 extends over 15 amino acids. Germline V gene lookup returns CDR1 SGHRS and CDR2 YFSETQ.

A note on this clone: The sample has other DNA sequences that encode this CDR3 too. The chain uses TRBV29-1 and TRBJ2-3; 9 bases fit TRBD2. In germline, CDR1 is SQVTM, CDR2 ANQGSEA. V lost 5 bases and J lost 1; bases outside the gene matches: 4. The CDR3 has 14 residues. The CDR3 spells CSVSGRLRTDTQYF. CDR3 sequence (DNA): TGCAGCGTTAGCGGGAGGCTACGCACAGATACGCAGTATTTT.

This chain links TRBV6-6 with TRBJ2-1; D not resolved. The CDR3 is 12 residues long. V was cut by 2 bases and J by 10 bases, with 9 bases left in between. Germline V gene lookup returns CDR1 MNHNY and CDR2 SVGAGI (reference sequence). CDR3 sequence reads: CASSYHLVEQFF. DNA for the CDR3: TGTGCCAGCAGTTACCACCTTGTAGAGCAGTTCTTC.

In DNA form, the CDR3 reads TGTGCCAGCAGTTACTCGACTACAGGGACATACAATGAGCAGTTCTTC. Residues: CASSYSTTGTYNEQFF. The genes are TRBV6-6 and TRBJ2-1; D is perhaps TRBD1 (6 bases). Germline V lookup: CDR1 MNHNY, CDR2 SVGAGI (reference sequence). V was clipped by 0 bases and J by 4 bases, with 13 bases between them. This CDR3 comprises 16 residues.

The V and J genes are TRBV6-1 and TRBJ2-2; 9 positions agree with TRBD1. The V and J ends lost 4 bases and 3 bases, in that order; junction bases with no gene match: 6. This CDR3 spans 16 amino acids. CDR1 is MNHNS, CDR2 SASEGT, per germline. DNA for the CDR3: TGTGCCAGCAGTGCCACCCGGACAGGGGACACCGGGGAGCTGTTTTTT. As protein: CASSATRTGDTGELFF.

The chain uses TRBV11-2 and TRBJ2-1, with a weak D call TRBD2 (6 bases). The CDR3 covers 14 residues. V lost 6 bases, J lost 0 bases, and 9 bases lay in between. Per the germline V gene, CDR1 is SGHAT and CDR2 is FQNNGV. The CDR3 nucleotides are TGTGCCAGCAGAGGTAGCGGCTCCTACAATGAGCAGTTCTTC. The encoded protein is CASRGSGSYNEQFF.

Here the CDR3 reads CASTLESGSYNEQFF. Written as DNA, the CDR3 is TGCGCCAGCACCCTGGAGTCGGGGTCCTACAATGAGCAGTTCTTC. The rearrangement uses TRBV5-1 and TRBJ2-1; maybe TRBD2 (5 bases). V shed 6 bases and J shed 1 base, with 14 bases lying between them. The CDR3 contains 15 residues. Germline CDR1 SGHRS, CDR2 YFSETQ.

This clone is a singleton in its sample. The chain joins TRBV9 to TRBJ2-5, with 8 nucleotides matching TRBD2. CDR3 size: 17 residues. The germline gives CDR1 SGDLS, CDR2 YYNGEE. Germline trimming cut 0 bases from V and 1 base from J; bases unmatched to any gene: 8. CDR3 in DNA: TGTGCCAGCAGCGTAGGTCCGGGAGGGCGGTTCCAAGAGACCCAGTACTTC. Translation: CASSVGPGGRFQETQYF.

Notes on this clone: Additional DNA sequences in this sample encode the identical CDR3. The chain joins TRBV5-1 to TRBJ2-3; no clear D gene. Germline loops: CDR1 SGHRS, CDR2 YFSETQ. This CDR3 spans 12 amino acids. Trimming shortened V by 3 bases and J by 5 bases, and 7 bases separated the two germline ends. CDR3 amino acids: CASSSGLDTQYF. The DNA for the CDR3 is TGCGCCAGCAGCTCGGGCCTAGATACGCAGTATTTT.

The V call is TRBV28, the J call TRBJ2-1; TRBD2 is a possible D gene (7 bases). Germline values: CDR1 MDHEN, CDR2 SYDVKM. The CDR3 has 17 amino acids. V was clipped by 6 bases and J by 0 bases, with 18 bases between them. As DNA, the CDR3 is TGTGCCAGCAGGCTAGGCCGGGGGGCAGGCTCCTACAATGAGCAGTTCTTC. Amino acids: CASRLGRGAGSYNEQFF.

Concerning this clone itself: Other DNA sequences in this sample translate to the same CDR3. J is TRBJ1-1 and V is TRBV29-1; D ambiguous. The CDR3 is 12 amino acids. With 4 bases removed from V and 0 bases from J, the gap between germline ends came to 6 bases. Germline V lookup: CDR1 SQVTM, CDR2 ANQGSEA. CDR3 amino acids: CSVGGMNTEAFF. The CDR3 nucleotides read TGCAGCGTTGGTGGGATGAACACTGAAGCTTTCTTT.

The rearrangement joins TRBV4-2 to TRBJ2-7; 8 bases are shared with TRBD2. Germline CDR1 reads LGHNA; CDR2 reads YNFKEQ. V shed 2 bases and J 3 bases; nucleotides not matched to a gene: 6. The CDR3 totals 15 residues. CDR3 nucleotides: TGTGCCAGCAGCCAACTCGGACTAGCAAACTACGAGCAGTACTTC. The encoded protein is CASSQLGLANYEQYF.

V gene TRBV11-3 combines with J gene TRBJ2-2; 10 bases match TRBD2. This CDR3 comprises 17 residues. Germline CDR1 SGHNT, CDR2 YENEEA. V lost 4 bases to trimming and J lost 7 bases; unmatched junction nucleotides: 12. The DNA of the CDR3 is TGTGCCAGCAGCTCCCGACTAGCGGGCCCGGGTCGCGGGGAGCTGTTTTTT. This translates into CASSSRLAGPGRGELFF.